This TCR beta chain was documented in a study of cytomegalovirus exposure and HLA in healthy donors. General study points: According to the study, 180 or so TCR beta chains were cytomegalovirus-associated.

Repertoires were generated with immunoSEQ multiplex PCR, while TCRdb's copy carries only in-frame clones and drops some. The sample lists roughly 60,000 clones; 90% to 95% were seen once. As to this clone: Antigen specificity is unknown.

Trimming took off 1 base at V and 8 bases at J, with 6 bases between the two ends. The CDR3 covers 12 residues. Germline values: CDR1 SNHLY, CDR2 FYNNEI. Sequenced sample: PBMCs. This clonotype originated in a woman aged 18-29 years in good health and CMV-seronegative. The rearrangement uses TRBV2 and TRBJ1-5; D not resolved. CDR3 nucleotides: TGTGCCAGCAGTGAAGGGGGAGAGCCCCAGCATTTT. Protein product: CASSEGGEPQHF.